These 13 T cell receptor beta chains share one sample of origin, sequenced in a study of cytomegalovirus exposure and HLA in healthy donors. Primers for the PCR totalled 60 Vbeta and 13 Jbeta. The assay was immunoSEQ multiplex PCR, and TCRdb's table has in-frame clones only and misses some. Altogether roughly 130,000 clones are present, 75% to 85% being singletons, with the ten largest covering approximately 2.4%. Sequenced: PBMCs. These receptors all come from a middle-aged man in good health and CMV-seronegative.

This chain joins TRBV7-9 and TRBJ1-2; 7 bases line up with TRBD1. The trim removed 2 bases at V and 10 bases at J, leaving 16 bases unmatched. Germline V gene sequence: CDR1 SEHNR, CDR2 FQNEAQ (reference sequence). The CDR3 consists of 16 residues. The CDR3 bases are TGTGCCAGCAGCTTAATGCCCCACAGGGGCCCCTCTCCCTACACCTTC. Its translation is CASSLMPHRGPSPYTF.

This clone was seen a single time. The V gene is TRBV6-5, the J gene TRBJ1-5; D uncertain. V lost 7 bases, J lost 3 bases, and 13 bases lay in between. Germline-derived CDR1 and CDR2 are MNHEY and SVGAGI. CDR3 length equals 14 residues. CDR3 region: CASTYPDPNQPQHF. The CDR3 region has the DNA TGTGCCAGCACCTACCCCGATCCCAATCAGCCCCAGCATTTT.

The chain is built from TRBV9 and TRBJ2-5, with 10 bases identical to TRBD1. This CDR3 spans 15 amino acids. The germline gives CDR1 SGDLS, CDR2 YYNGEE. The V gene end was trimmed by 3 bases and the J gene end by 3 bases; junction bases not matched to a gene: 5. CDR3 sequence reads: CASSDPGTGEETQYF. In nucleotides, the CDR3 is TGTGCCAGCAGCGACCCCGGGACAGGGGAAGAGACCCAGTACTTC. The variable domain in full, completed from reference TRBV9 and TRBJ2-5, reads DSGVTQTPKHLITATGQRVTLRCSPRSGDLSVYWYQQSLDQGLQFLIQYYNGEERAKGNILERFSAQQFPDLHSELNLSSLELGDSALYFCASSDPGTGEETQYFGPGTRLLVL.

The chain is built from TRBV20-1 and TRBJ1-1; D might be TRBD1 (6 bases). Per germline, CDR1 DFQATT and CDR2 SNEGSKA (reference sequence). The V and J ends lost 5 bases and 7 bases respectively, with 11 bases between them. The CDR3 loop spans 11 amino acids. In nucleotides, the CDR3 is TGCAGTGCTGGGGTCAGGGGTGAAGCTTTCTTT. Translation: CSAGVRGEAFF.

The V and J genes are TRBV5-5 and TRBJ1-1; tentatively, D is TRBD1 (5 bases). The V gene lost 3 bases and the J gene lost 1 base, with 13 bases spanning the gap. This CDR3 is built from 15 residues. Germline V CDR1 and CDR2: SGHKS, YYEKEE (reference sequence). DNA for the CDR3: TGTGCCAGCAGCTGGTCTTTTCAGGGGAACACTGAAGCTTTCTTT. Residues: CASSWSFQGNTEAFF. Using reference TRBV5-5 and TRBJ1-1 for the parts outside the CDR3, the full variable domain is DAGVTQSPTHLIKTRGQQVTLRCSPISGHKSVSWYQQVLGQGPQFIFQYYEKEERGRGNFPDRFSARQFPNYSSELNVNALLLGDSALYLCASSWSFQGNTEAFFGQGTRLTVV.

This sequence joins TRBV7-6 and TRBJ1-1; 7 positions agree with TRBD1. Germline CDR1 SGHVS, CDR2 FNYEAQ. V shed 1 base, J shed 0 bases, and the junction held 11 bases outside the gene matches. The CDR3 totals 18 residues. The CDR3 DNA reads TGTGCCAGCAGCTTAGTGCGCGGACAGGAAAGTATGAACACTGAAGCTTTCTTT. This sequence encodes CASSLVRGQESMNTEAFF.

This clone was found a few times. The chain links TRBV7-2 to TRBJ2-3; no reliable D call. The CDR3 covers 13 residues. The germline gives CDR1 SGHTA, CDR2 FQGNSA. V shed 2 bases and J shed 6 bases, with 9 bases lying between them. The CDR3 spells CASSLSLPDTQYF. The CDR3 nucleotides are TGTGCCAGCAGCTTATCCCTCCCGGATACGCAGTATTTT.

The chain has TRBV6-6 and TRBJ1-2, with D unclear. CDR1 and CDR2 (germline): MNHNY, SVGAGI (reference sequence). The CDR3 contains 14 residues. V was shortened by 2 bases and J by 8 bases, with 15 bases between the two germline ends. The CDR3 nucleotides read TGTGCCAGCAGTTACGGCGGCGCCATGTGGGGCTACACCTTC. The encoded protein is CASSYGGAMWGYTF.

This clone was detected a few times. CDR3 sequence (DNA): TGTGCCAGCAGTTCCCTAGCGGGGGGAAGATTCTTC. Its translation: CASSSLAGGRFF. The chain recombines TRBV27 with TRBJ2-1; 11 nucleotides line up with TRBD2. The ends lost 4 bases at V and 16 bases at J; junction bases unmatched: 6. Per germline, CDR1 MNHEY and CDR2 SMNVEV (reference sequence). This CDR3 has 12 residues.

V and J are TRBV7-9 and TRBJ2-5; D is possibly TRBD2 (7 bases). Per the germline V gene, CDR1 is SEHNR and CDR2 is FQNEAQ (reference sequence). The germline V and J ends were trimmed by 8 bases and 5 bases, with 15 bases remaining between them. The CDR3 loop spans 13 amino acids. CDR3 residues: CASSRGATETQYF. The CDR3 DNA follows: TGTGCCAGCTCCCGGGGGGCGACGGAGACCCAGTACTTC.

The rearrangement links TRBV29-1 to TRBJ2-5; D is uncertain. The J call may be mistaken, given a closer DNA end match to TRBJ2-7. Germline CDR1 is SQVTM and CDR2 is ANQGSEA. This CDR3 is 11 amino acids long. Here the CDR3 DNA reads TGCAGCGTTGATCGCGGAACCGAGCAGTACTTC. Translating gives CSVDRGTEQYF.

V usage is TRBV5-6 and J usage is TRBJ1-2; 7 bases align to TRBD1. The germline CDR1 and CDR2 sequences are SGHDT and YYEEEE. After removal of 1 base from V and 4 bases from J, the junction contained 10 bases not matched to a gene. The CDR3 loop spans 16 amino acids. CDR3 sequence (DNA): TGTGCCAGCAGCTTGCCCGAGGGGGCGCGTGGCTATGGCTACACCTTC. As protein: CASSLPEGARGYGYTF.

As concerns this clone: The same CDR3 also results from other DNA sequences found in this sample. The gene calls are TRBV7-2 and TRBJ1-6; D call uncertain. CDR3 length equals 15 residues. Germline values: CDR1 SGHTA, CDR2 FQGNSA. V lost 4 bases to trimming and J lost 7 bases, with 14 bases between them. CDR3 bases: TGTGCCAGCAGCTCGCGGACTGTCTGGAATTCACCCCTCCACTTT. Protein sequence: CASSSRTVWNSPLHF.